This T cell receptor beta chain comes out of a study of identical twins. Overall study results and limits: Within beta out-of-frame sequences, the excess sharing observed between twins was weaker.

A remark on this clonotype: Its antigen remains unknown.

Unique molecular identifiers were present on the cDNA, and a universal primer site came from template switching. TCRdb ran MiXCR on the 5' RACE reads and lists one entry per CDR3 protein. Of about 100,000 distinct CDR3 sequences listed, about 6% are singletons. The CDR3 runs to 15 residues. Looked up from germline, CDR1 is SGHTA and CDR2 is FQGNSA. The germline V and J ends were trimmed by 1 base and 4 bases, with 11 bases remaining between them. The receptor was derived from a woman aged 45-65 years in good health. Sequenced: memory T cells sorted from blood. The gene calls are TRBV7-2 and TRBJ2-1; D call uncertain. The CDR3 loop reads CASSLDWVWYNEQFF. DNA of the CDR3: TGTGCCAGCAGCTTAGACTGGGTTTGGTACAATGAGCAGTTCTTC.